The 11 T cell receptor beta chains given below trace back to one sample, sequenced in a study of prognosis after radiotherapy for stage I lung cancer. Multiplex PCR, run in two rounds, amplified TCR beta CDR3 from genomic DNA. First-round PCR amplification was performed with primers specific to each TRBV and TRBJ gene. TCRdb recomputed calls from the multiplex PCR reads with MiXCR, one row per CDR3 protein. The top ten hold 20% to 25% of the sample, which has about 12,000 distinct CDR3 sequences, roughly 52% seen once. The sample consisted of PBMCs, taken before or after stereotactic body radiation therapy (not recorded which). The receptors were gathered from a donor aged 50 or older with non-small cell lung cancer.

Within the sample, this clonotype is medium-sized. V gene TRBV27 combines with J gene TRBJ2-2; TRBD1 might be the D (6 bases). Germline lookup yields CDR1 MNHEY and CDR2 SMNVEV (reference sequence). V dropped 6 bases and J dropped 7 bases, with 15 bases sitting between them. The CDR3 loop spans 14 amino acids. The CDR3 nucleotides read TGTGCCAGCAGGCAGGGGACCCAGGACGGGGAGCTGTTTTTT. Protein product: CASRQGTQDGELFF.

The chain is built from TRBV11-2 and TRBJ2-7, with D perhaps TRBD2 (6 bases). CDR1 and CDR2 (germline): SGHAT, FQNNGV. The germline V and J ends were trimmed by 1 base and 4 bases, with 17 bases remaining between them. The CDR3 is made up of 16 amino acids. In DNA form, the CDR3 reads TGTGCCAGCAGCTTAGGGCTGGGAGGAAATACTTACGAGCAGTACTTC. It codes for CASSLGLGGNTYEQYF.

Details on this clonotype: A junction boundary mismatches the germline segment, possibly from a read error. This chain joins TRBV5-5 and TRBJ2-2; no clear D. Germline CDR1 and CDR2: SGHKS and YYEKEE (reference sequence). The CDR3 sequence is 14 residues long. The CDR3 bases are TGTGCCAACAGCTTGGAACCCAACACCGGGGAGCTGTTTTTT. It encodes CANSLEPNTGELFF.

The V and J genes are TRBV28 and TRBJ1-2; D is possibly TRBD1 (6 bases). The length of the CDR3 is 18 residues. The V and J ends lost 7 bases and 5 bases respectively, with 29 bases between them. In germline, CDR1 is MDHEN, CDR2 SYDVKM. DNA for the CDR3: TGTGCCAGCATAGTTTACCCTCCCCGGGGCAGGGGTCCATATGGCTACACCTTC. Translated, it gives CASIVYPPRGRGPYGYTF.

This clonotype was seen repeatedly, ten times or more. This rearrangement joins TRBV24-1 to TRBJ1-5; perhaps TRBD1 as D (5 bases). Germline V CDR1 and CDR2: KGHDR, SFDVKD. The ends were cut back, 0 bases at V and 6 bases at J, with 14 bases in the middle. The CDR3 sequence is 16 residues long. The CDR3: CATSDLLGVLSQPQHF. CDR3 DNA: TGTGCCACCAGTGATTTGCTGGGGGTGCTAAGTCAGCCCCAGCATTTT.

By share of the sample, this clonotype is medium-sized (0.01 to 0.1%). The CDR3 sequence is CASSQQSNTGELFF. As DNA, the CDR3 is TGCGCCAGCAGCCAACAATCGAACACCGGGGAGCTGTTTTTT. The V and J genes are TRBV5-1 and TRBJ2-2; D ambiguous. Between the trimmed V and J ends, which lost 4 bases and 0 bases, there was a span of 7 bases. The length of the CDR3 is 14 residues. Germline V gene data show CDR1 as SGHRS and CDR2 as YFSETQ.

This clonotype was picked up many times. V usage is TRBV5-4 and J usage is TRBJ2-1; the match to TRBD2 covers 9 bases. The CDR3 loop spans 15 amino acids. Losses at the gene ends were 0 bases for V and 7 bases for J; bases not matched to a gene: 5. The germline CDR1 and CDR2 sequences are SGHNT and YYREEE (reference sequence). DNA for the CDR3: TGTGCCAGCAGCTTGGATGCGGGAGGGCCGAATGAGCAGTTCTTC. Translated, it gives CASSLDAGGPNEQFF.

Comments on this clonotype: A read error is possible here, since a much larger clone lies one base away. This chain links TRBV4-1 with TRBJ2-3; TRBD2 matches 11 bases. Germline lookup yields CDR1 MGHRA and CDR2 YSYEKL. The CDR3 runs 16 residues. The V and J ends lost 5 bases and 0 bases, in that order; junction bases with no gene match: 4. The CDR3 loop reads CASSIGTSGSTDTQYF. As DNA, the CDR3 is TGCGCCAGCAGCATAGGGACTAGCGGAAGCACAGATACGCAGTATTTT.

This clonotype rates as medium-sized (0.01 to 0.1%). This CDR3 is CASSFRGTGANVLTF. The CDR3 DNA is TGTGCCAGCAGCTTCAGGGGTACTGGGGCCAACGTCCTGACTTTC. The chain carries TRBV11-2 and TRBJ2-6, with a possible D match to TRBD1 (6 bases). CDR3 length: 15 residues. Trimming stripped 3 bases from V and 2 bases from J, with 8 bases between. Germline loops: CDR1 SGHAT, CDR2 FQNNGV.

Comments on this clonotype: This sequence is one base from a far larger clone and is likely a read error. The gene calls are TRBV7-2 and TRBJ2-1, with TRBD2 matching over 9 bases. The CDR3 length is 15 residues. Germline V CDR1 and CDR2: SGHTA, FQGNSA. Here the CDR3 DNA reads TGTGCCAGCAGCTTCTTAGCGGGAGTGTACAATGGGCAGTTCTTC. This translates into CASSFLAGVYNGQFF. The full variable domain, its missing parts supplied by reference TRBV7-2 and TRBJ2-1, is GAGVSQSPSNKVTEKGKDVELRCDPISGHTALYWYRQSLGQGLEFLIYFQGNSAPDKSGLPSDRFSAERTGGSVSTLTIQRTQQEDSAVYLCASSFLAGVYNGQFFGPGTRLTVL.

This clonotype was seen a handful of times. A much larger clone sits a single nucleotide away, making a read error possible. The genes are TRBV7-9 and TRBJ1-1; perhaps TRBD1 as D (5 bases). The CDR3 is 12 amino acids. Germline V lookup: CDR1 SEHNR, CDR2 FQNEAQ (reference sequence). Trimming removed 5 bases from V and 11 bases from J, with 15 bases in between. This CDR3 is CASSPTGLGAFF. The CDR3 DNA is TGTGCCAGCAGCCCTACAGGTTTGGGGGCTTTCTTT.